A selection of T cell receptor beta chains follows, all from one sample in a study of cytomegalovirus exposure and HLA in healthy donors. The protocol was immunoSEQ multiplex PCR, while the TCRdb copy is restricted to in-frame clones and leaves out a portion. This sample has some 160,000 clones, with 65% to 85% found just once. The material sequenced was PBMCs. The receptors come from a woman aged 40-49 years in good health and CMV-seropositive. Each CDR3 is given with its conserved first and last residue. Each record gives: V gene, D gene, clone size, J gene, CDR3 protein, CDR3 DNA. The D gene is left open where the match is weak. Expanded clones get a size class; other rows say once, few or many, or leave the size out.

TRBV28	TRBD1	-	TRBJ1-5	CASSPQTGFNQPQHF	TGTGCCAGCAGCCCCCAGACAGGGTTCAATCAGCCCCAGCATTTT
TRBV30	-	-	TRBJ2-7	CAWSKDSHEQYF	TGTGCCTGGAGTAAAGACAGCCACGAGCAGTACTTC
TRBV7-3	TRBD1	-	TRBJ1-6	CASSPSPGGTAGNSPLHF	TGTGCCAGCAGCCCATCACCAGGGGGGACGGCAGGGAATTCACCCCTCCACTTT
TRBV5-5	-	-	TRBJ1-2	CASSFSSGDPMDGYTF	TGTGCCAGCAGCTTTAGCTCAGGGGATCCGATGGATGGCTACACCTTC
TRBV28	-	-	TRBJ1-5	CASSLSFGRSGQPQHF	TGTGCCAGCAGTTTATCTTTCGGTAGGAGCGGACAGCCCCAGCATTTT
TRBV9	-	-	TRBJ2-3	CASSVDFGDTQYF	TGTGCCAGCAGCGTAGACTTCGGAGATACGCAGTATTTT
TRBV4-1	-	-	TRBJ2-5	CASSQGLAGEETQYF	TGCGCCAGCAGCCAAGGTTTGGCAGGGGAAGAGACCCAGTACTTC
TRBV5-8	TRBD1	-	TRBJ1-2	CASGIRDSSGYTF	TGTGCCAGCGGAATCCGGGACAGTAGCGGCTACACCTTC
TRBV5-6	-	-	TRBJ1-2	CASSPAQGRGYGYTF	TGTGCCAGCAGCCCCGCCCAGGGGCGAGGCTATGGCTACACCTTC
TRBV5-1	-	-	TRBJ1-1	CASSTLGGVAEAFF	TGCGCCAGCAGCACCCTTGGGGGGGTCGCTGAAGCTTTCTTT
TRBV7-8	TRBD1	-	TRBJ1-1	CASSLVPGQGSEAFF	TGTGCCAGCAGCTTAGTCCCGGGACAGGGATCGGAAGCTTTCTTT
TRBV9	TRBD1	-	TRBJ1-2	CASSVVGTGALGYTF	TGTGCCAGCAGCGTAGTAGGGACAGGGGCGCTGGGCTACACCTTC
TRBV5-4	TRBD1	few	TRBJ1-5	CASSLGGTGRDQPQHF	TGTGCCAGCAGCTTGGGCGGGACAGGGAGGGATCAGCCCCAGCATTTT
TRBV4-2	TRBD1	-	TRBJ1-6	CASSQGDRLGSPLHF	TGTGCCAGCAGCCAGGGGGACAGGTTAGGTTCACCCCTCCACTTT
TRBV2	TRBD1	-	TRBJ1-4	CASSQTGTGDEKLFF	TGTGCCAGCAGTCAAACCGGGACAGGGGACGAAAAACTGTTTTTT
TRBV7-8	TRBD1	-	TRBJ2-7	CASSDRGQGVDEQYF	TGTGCCAGCAGCGATAGAGGGCAGGGGGTCGATGAGCAGTACTTC
TRBV15	-	-	TRBJ2-6	CATSSFGSGANGLTF	TGTGCCACCAGCTCGTTTGGCTCTGGGGCCAACGGCCTGACTTTC
TRBV30	TRBD1	-	TRBJ1-2	CAWKDRFNYGYTF	TGTGCCTGGAAGGACAGGTTTAACTATGGCTACACCTTC
TRBV25-1	TRBD1	-	TRBJ1-1	CASSQQGYTEAFF	TGTGCCAGCAGCCAACAGGGGTATACTGAAGCTTTCTTT
TRBV5-4	-	few	TRBJ1-6	CASSLAGVPSPLHF	TGTGCCAGCAGCTTGGCCGGGGTTCCCTCACCCCTCCACTTT